The entry below gives a single TCR beta chain sequence along with its context. Preparation of the TCR beta libraries relied on UMI-labeled 5' RACE. TCRdb reanalyzed the 5' RACE reads and collapses them to one entry per CDR3 protein, without DNA. The table lists more than 15,000 distinct CDR3 sequences. The sample belongs to a study of human CD8 memory T cell subsets. The CDR3 runs 14 residues. In germline, CDR1 is MDHEN, CDR2 SYDVKM. The sequenced sample consisted of CD8+ stem-like memory T cells (TSCM and TCM) sorted from PBMCs. Subset denoted: stem-like memory CD8 T cells (TSTEM), CCR7+ PD-1- TIGIT-. The receptor's source is a human donor in good health. The rearrangement uses TRBV28 and TRBJ1-5; TCRdb designates TRBD1, a call that cannot be tested without DNA. The CDR3 reads CASSPQGRKQPQHF.